These 13 T cell receptor beta chains came from one sample sequenced in a study of CD8+ T cells in alopecia areata. RNA, once extracted, was reverse transcribed into cDNA for use as the sequencing template. Sequencing was performed with immunoSEQ multiplex PCR; in TCRdb, only in-frame clones are kept and a portion is missing. The sample includes roughly 190,000 clones, around 56% of them seen just once. Treatment reported: oral pan-JAK inhibitor, 5-10 mg twice daily. Sequences were derived from CD4+ T cells sorted from blood, sampled at week 4, from a patient treated with tofacitinib. Source of these receptors: a human donor with alopecia areata.

This clone showed up just a few times. The rearrangement links TRBV29-1 to TRBJ2-2; either TRBD1 or TRBD2 may fit D (5 bases each). This CDR3 has 12 amino acids. The ends were cut back, 4 bases at V and 5 bases at J, with 8 bases in the middle. CDR1 and CDR2 from the germline V gene are SQVTM and ANQGSEA. CDR3 in amino acids: CSVGGVTGELFF. The CDR3, as DNA: TGCAGCGTTGGAGGGGTAACCGGGGAGCTGTTTTTT.

The chain employs TRBV29-1 and TRBJ2-2; D is undetermined. V was trimmed by 7 bases and J by 0 bases, leaving 9 bases between them. The CDR3 sequence is 13 residues long. CDR1 is SQVTM, CDR2 ANQGSEA, per germline. In DNA, the CDR3 is TGCAGCGGACGAAACGCGAACACCGGGGAGCTGTTTTTT. The encoded protein is CSGRNANTGELFF.

The table lists this clone with a few counts. The rearrangement joins TRBV29-1 to TRBJ1-1; D is unresolved. The CDR3 runs to 13 residues. V was cut by 4 bases and J by 3 bases, with 12 bases left in between. The V gene's germline CDR1 is SQVTM and CDR2 ANQGSEA. For the CDR3, the DNA is TGCAGCGTTGTCAAGGGTATGGACACTGAAGCTTTCTTT. It yields the protein CSVVKGMDTEAFF.

The chain carries TRBV7-3 and TRBJ2-5; possible D gene TRBD1, 5 bases. The CDR3 runs to 17 residues. V lost 5 bases to trimming and J lost 1 base, with 20 bases between them. Germline V gene lookup returns CDR1 SGHTA and CDR2 FQGTGA. CDR3 nucleotides: TGTGCCAGCAGCCCTGGAGACAGAACACCCTTCCAAGAGACCCAGTACTTC. The encoded protein is CASSPGDRTPFQETQYF.

This chain uses TRBV5-1 with TRBJ1-1, with D hard to call. Trimming took 2 bases from V and 2 from J, leaving 1 base between them. CDR1 and CDR2 from the germline V gene are SGHRS and YFSETQ. The CDR3 runs to 11 residues. CDR3 nucleotide sequence: TGCGCCAGCAGCTTTAACACTGAAGCTTTCTTT. It encodes CASSFNTEAFF.

The CDR3 sequence: CSALLLGLNGYTF. In DNA, the CDR3 is TGCAGCGCCTTACTCCTGGGTCTGAATGGCTACACCTTC. This rearrangement joins TRBV29-1 to TRBJ1-2, with D uncertain. This CDR3 is 13 amino acids long. V was shortened by 7 bases and J by 6 bases, with 18 bases between the two germline ends. Germline V gene lookup returns CDR1 SQVTM and CDR2 ANQGSEA.

The chain joins TRBV15 to TRBJ1-5; unclear D gene. Germline assignment: CDR1 LNHNV and CDR2 YYDKDF (reference sequence). The CDR3 covers 13 residues. V shed 0 bases and J shed 11 bases, with 11 bases lying between them. CDR3 bases: TGTGCCACCAGCAGAGACTTCGTTAAGTCCCAGCATTTT. It codes for CATSRDFVKSQHF. The whole variable domain, remainder taken from reference TRBV15 and TRBJ1-5, is DAMVIQNPRYQVTQFGKPVTLSCSQTLNHNVMYWYQQKSSQAPKLLFHYYDKDFNNEADTPDNFQSRRPNTSFCFLDIRSPGLGDTAMYLCATSRDFVKSQHFGDGTRLSIL.

The chain combines TRBV7-6 with TRBJ2-7; 9 positions match TRBD1. V was clipped by 3 bases and J by 13 bases; unmatched bases: 10. Per germline, CDR1 SGHVS and CDR2 FNYEAQ. The CDR3 length is 13 residues. CDR3 sequence: CASSFRRGQGAYF. CDR3 nucleotide sequence: TGTGCCAGCAGCTTTAGAAGGGGACAGGGCGCCTACTTC.

The sample holds a few counts of this clone. The same CDR3 is also encoded by other DNA sequences in this sample. The CDR3 nucleotides read TGTGCCAGCAGCCGTAACCAAGAGACCCAGTACTTC. Its translation is CASSRNQETQYF. The chain combines TRBV7-9 with TRBJ2-5; unclear D gene. CDR1 is SEHNR, CDR2 FQNEAQ, per germline (reference sequence). This CDR3 is 12 amino acids long. Trimming took 5 bases from V and 0 from J, leaving 4 bases between them.

In DNA, the CDR3 is TGCAGCGTTGAACCCCGGGACAGGGAAGACGAGCAGTACTTC. Translating gives CSVEPRDREDEQYF. The rearrangement joins TRBV29-1 to TRBJ2-7, with TRBD1 matching over 9 bases. The CDR3 runs to 14 residues. V was clipped by 2 bases and J by 5 bases; unmatched bases: 7. From germline, CDR1 is SQVTM and CDR2 ANQGSEA.

The rearrangement joins TRBV29-1 to TRBJ2-5, with TRBD1 matching 9 bases. Germline values: CDR1 SQVTM, CDR2 ANQGSEA. CDR3 length: 13 amino acids. J gave up 1 base and V 7 bases, and 4 bases lay outside the gene matches. CDR3 protein: CSDKTGGQETQYF. In DNA, the CDR3 is TGCAGCGATAAGACAGGGGGCCAAGAGACCCAGTACTTC.

This clone came up a few times. The genes are TRBV27 and TRBJ2-5; D might be TRBD1 or TRBD2, each matching 6 bases. Per germline, CDR1 MNHEY and CDR2 SMNVEV (reference sequence). Trimming took 10 bases from V and 1 from J, leaving 19 bases between them. The CDR3 covers 15 residues. The CDR3 here is CATAGEALAQETQYF. The CDR3 coding sequence is TGTGCCACTGCAGGGGAGGCGCTGGCCCAAGAGACCCAGTACTTC.

V and J are TRBV30 and TRBJ1-4; D ambiguous. The CDR3 has 12 amino acids. From germline, CDR1 is GTSNPN and CDR2 SVGIG (reference sequence). Trimming stripped 8 bases from V and 4 bases from J, with 11 bases between. The CDR3 region has the DNA TGTGCCGGCAAGGGCAGTAATGAAAAACTGTTTTTT. It yields the protein CAGKGSNEKLFF. The complete variable domain, with remaining parts taken from reference TRBV30 and TRBJ1-4, reads SQTIHQWPATLVQPVGSPLSLECTVEGTSNPNLYWYRQAAGRGLQLLFYSVGIGQISSEVPQNLSASRPQDRQFILSSKKLLLSDSGFYLCAGKGSNEKLFFGSGTQLSVL.